This T cell receptor beta chain is drawn from a study of T-cell reconstitution after alpha-beta-depleted transplantation in children. Deletions cut 3 bases from V and 1 base from J, with 12 bases between. The CDR3 is 15 amino acids. CDR1 is LGHNA, CDR2 YSLEER, per germline. This clonotype was counted ten times or more. The authors prepared the TCRbeta library with unique molecular identifiers. A single record per CDR3 protein comes from TCRdb applying MiXCR to the PCR reads. The sample yields approximately 350,000 distinct CDR3 sequences, 13% seen once. The sequence came from a human donor who donated a stem cell graft to a child with Fanconi anemia. The specimen comprised PBMCs, sampled from the stem cell graft. The V gene is TRBV4-3, the J gene TRBJ1-1; TRBD1 might be the D (5 bases). CDR3 nucleotides: TGCGCCAGCAGCCATACGACAGACCCGAACACTGAAGCTTTCTTT. Amino acid sequence: CASSHTTDPNTEAFF.